This TCR beta chain was recovered during a study of vaccination effects on CD4 cells after COVID-19. Ahead of sequencing, the ViraFEST assay grew antigen-specific CD4+ T cells using viral peptide pools. Culturing for more than 9 days preceded CD4+ T cell isolation. They grew 1.8 million or so PBMC in each well, adding 10 IU/ml IL-2 and around 10 ug/ml peptides. IL-2 medium supplanted half the medium on days 3 and 7. TCRdb's table, derived via immunoSEQ multiplex PCR, lists solely in-frame clones and lacks some. Altogether around 83,000 clones are present, around four fifths being singletons, with the ten largest covering 1.5% to 2%. As for this clone: The antigen remains undetermined.

Regarding the study as a whole: Common cold coronaviruses were cross-recognized by only 1 of 255 vaccine-induced clones in healthy vaccinees. Marked contraction was observed in infection-induced and vaccine-induced clones late after vaccination.

The CDR3 is 13 residues long. With 2 bases removed from V and 7 bases from J, the gap between germline ends came to 11 bases. The chain links TRBV12-3 or TRBV12-4 to TRBJ1-2; D remains ambiguous. Sequencing used CD4+ T cells from PBMCs cultured with HCoV-229E spike peptides, obtained before COVID-19 vaccination. This receptor was identified in a human donor who received a COVID-19 vaccine. The CDR3 region is CASSLRAGGGYTF. DNA for the CDR3: TGTGCCAGCAGTTTAAGGGCCGGCGGTGGCTACACCTTC.